This T cell receptor beta chain was identified in a study of T cells in Graves' hyperthyroidism and ophthalmopathy. Whole-study results and caveats: By a 13 V-J model, ophthalmopathy was set apart from stable hyperthyroidism.

There were TCR beta CDR3 regions amplified from RNA transcripts. During a first-round RT-PCR of the TCR CDR3, the HTBI primer set was used. TCRdb analysed the multiplex PCR reads with MiXCR anew, one entry per CDR3 protein. The data contain some 570,000 distinct CDR3 sequences, 13% to 15% of them singletons. The germline gives CDR1 SGHTA, CDR2 FQGNSA. The CDR3 is made up of 16 amino acids. For ophthalmopathy patients, the Clinical Activity Score was at least 3 and the NOSPECS grade at least 4; duration was under 3 months. Criteria for exclusion of patients were uncontrolled infection, other autoimmune disease, pregnancy or lactation. To note about this clonotype: Its antigen remains unidentified. Since a much larger clone is just one base distant, this may be a read error.

The sample consisted of blood. The receptor's source is a woman younger than 35 with Graves' ophthalmopathy. The J gene is TRBJ2-1, the V gene TRBV7-2; no firm D call. This CDR3 is CASSLNSYNRYNGQFF. The CDR3 region has the DNA TGTGCCAGCAGCTTAAATTCCTACAATAGATACAATGGGCAGTTCTTC.